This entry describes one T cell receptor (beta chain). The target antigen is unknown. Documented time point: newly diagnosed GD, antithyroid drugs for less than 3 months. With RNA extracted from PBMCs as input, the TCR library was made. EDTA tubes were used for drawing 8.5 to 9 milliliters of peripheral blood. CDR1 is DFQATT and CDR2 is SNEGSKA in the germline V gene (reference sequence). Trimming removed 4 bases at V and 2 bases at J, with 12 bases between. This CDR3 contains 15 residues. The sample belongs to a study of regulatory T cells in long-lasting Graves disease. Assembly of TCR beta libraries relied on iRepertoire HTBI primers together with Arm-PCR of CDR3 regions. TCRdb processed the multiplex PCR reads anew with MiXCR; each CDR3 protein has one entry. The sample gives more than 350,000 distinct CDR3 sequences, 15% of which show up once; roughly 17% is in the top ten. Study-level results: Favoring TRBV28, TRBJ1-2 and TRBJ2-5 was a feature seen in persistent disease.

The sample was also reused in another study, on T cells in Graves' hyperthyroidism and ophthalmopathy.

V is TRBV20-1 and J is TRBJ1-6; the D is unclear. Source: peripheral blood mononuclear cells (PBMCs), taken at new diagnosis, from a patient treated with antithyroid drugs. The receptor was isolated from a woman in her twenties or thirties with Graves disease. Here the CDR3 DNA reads TGCAGTGCTAACCACCAGGATCCCTATAATTCACCCCTCCACTTT. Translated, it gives CSANHQDPYNSPLHF.